The entry below describes one TCR beta chain. The antigen remains undetermined. Method: immunoSEQ multiplex PCR; TCRdb's copy keeps in-frame clones and lacks some. The sample carries 95,000 to 150,000 clones, roughly 90% recorded once. This record comes from a study of T cell responses to AZD1222 COVID-19 vaccine. Study-wide results and limits: Along spike, vaccine-associated CD4 TCRs were found throughout, with dominance at 160-218 and 743-854. A reported finding is that nearly half of spike-specific TCRs target unmutated variant regions.

CDR3 length: 15 amino acids. Source: peripheral blood, taken on day 0 of AZD1222 vaccination. The chain carries TRBV21-1 and TRBJ2-7. TRBV21-1 is a recognized pseudogene. The clonotype originates from an adult in good health. CDR3 in DNA: TGTGCCAGCAGGGCTCGGGGGCGAGCGTTAGGGGAGCAGTACTTC. It yields the protein CASRARGRALGEQYF.